This section outlines one T cell receptor beta chain sequence together with its context. Primers: 60 Vbeta forward and 13 Jbeta reverse. Data came from immunoSEQ multiplex PCR; TCRdb stores just in-frame clones and leaves some out. This repertoire includes 45,000 to 55,000 clones. This specimen belongs to a study of cytomegalovirus exposure and HLA in healthy donors. V lost 5 bases to trimming and J lost 0 bases; unmatched junction nucleotides: 9. In germline, CDR1 is SGHRS, CDR2 YFSETQ. The CDR3 length is 16 residues. This receptor was identified in a woman aged 45-60 years in good health and CMV-seropositive. The sample consisted of PBMCs. This chain uses TRBV5-1 with TRBJ2-5; 8 bases line up with TRBD1. In nucleotides, the CDR3 is TGCGCCAGCAGACAAAGGACAGGGCTGTACCAAGAGACCCAGTACTTC. This sequence encodes CASRQRTGLYQETQYF.